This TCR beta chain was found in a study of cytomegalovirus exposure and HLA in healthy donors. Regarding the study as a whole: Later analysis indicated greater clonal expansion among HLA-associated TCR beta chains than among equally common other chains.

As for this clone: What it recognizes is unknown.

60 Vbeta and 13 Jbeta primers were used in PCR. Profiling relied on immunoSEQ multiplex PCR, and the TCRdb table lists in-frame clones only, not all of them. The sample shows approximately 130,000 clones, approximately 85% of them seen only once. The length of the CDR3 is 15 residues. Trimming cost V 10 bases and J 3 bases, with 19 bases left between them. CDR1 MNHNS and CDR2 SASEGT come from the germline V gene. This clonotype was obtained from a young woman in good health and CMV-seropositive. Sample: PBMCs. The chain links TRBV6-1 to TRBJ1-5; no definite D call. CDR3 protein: CATRGGPLDNQPQHF. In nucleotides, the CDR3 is TGTGCCACCAGAGGAGGGCCCCTTGACAATCAGCCCCAGCATTTT.